The source of this T cell receptor (beta chain) is a study of cytomegalovirus exposure and HLA in healthy donors. Study-wide points: Of the V segments, some could not be distinguished, including TRBV6-2 and TRBV6-3, and were excluded. The listing of about 150 TCR beta chains classed them as cytomegalovirus-associated.

Remarks on this clone: Its antigen remains unknown. The junction and the germline gene differ at one end; a read error may be behind it.

This PCR relied on a set of 60 Vbeta primers and 13 Jbeta primers. The data were produced by immunoSEQ multiplex PCR, yet TCRdb's version contains in-frame clones alone and is incomplete. The table shows around 150,000 clones, with 75% to 80% occurring only once. The CDR3 is made up of 15 amino acids. Germline CDR1 reads SGHTA; CDR2 reads FQGTGA. The source material was PBMCs. The chain employs TRBV7-3 and TRBJ2-1; D may be TRBD2 (6 bases). The clonotype was recovered from a man aged 45 to 65 in good health and CMV-seropositive. In DNA form, the CDR3 reads TGTTCCAGCAGCTTAACCCCCCTGGCGGGGCTTGAGCAGTTCTTC. Translation gives CSSSLTPLAGLEQFF. The whole variable domain, remainder taken from reference TRBV7-3 and TRBJ2-1, is GAGVSQTPSNKVTEKGKYVELRCDPISGHTALYWYRQSLGQGPEFLIYFQGTGAADDSGLPNDRFFAVRPEGSVSTLKIQRTERGDSAVYLCSSSLTPLAGLEQFFGPGTRLTVL.